Each of the 21 T cell receptor beta chains below was sequenced from the same sample in a study of shared clonotypes between healthy human individuals. This table comes from immunoSEQ multiplex PCR, and its TCRdb copy is limited to in-frame clones, with some not included. Here the sample spans approximately 500,000 clones, 90% to 97% being singletons. Sequenced input: naive CD4+ T cells sorted from blood. The subset is: CD45RA+ positively selected. The receptors derive from a woman between 25 and 40 years old in good health.

A single count supports this clone. This chain joins TRBV25-1 and TRBJ1-2; 12 bases map to TRBD1. V lost 4 bases to trimming and J lost 7 bases; unmatched junction nucleotides: 16. Germline assignment: CDR1 MGHDK and CDR2 SYGVNS. The CDR3 loop spans 18 amino acids. CDR3 nucleotide sequence: TGTGCCAGCAGTGGCATCCGGGGAGGGGGACAGGGGGCGTTTGGCTACACCTTC. As protein: CASSGIRGGGQGAFGYTF.

The rearrangement links TRBV5-1 to TRBJ1-3, with a possible D match to TRBD1 (5 bases). V shed 0 bases and J shed 4 bases, with 8 bases lying between them. Per germline, CDR1 SGHRS and CDR2 YFSETQ. The CDR3 totals 14 residues. The DNA of the CDR3 is TGCGCCAGCAGCTTGGCAGGGCGAGGAAACACCATATATTTT. It codes for CASSLAGRGNTIYF.

J is TRBJ1-3 and V is TRBV2; D is possibly TRBD1 (5 bases). V shed 4 bases and J shed 0 bases, with 7 bases lying between them. This CDR3 has 14 residues. In germline, CDR1 is SNHLY, CDR2 FYNNEI. The CDR3 DNA is TGTGCCAGCAGTGGACAGCGCTCTGGAAACACCATATATTTT. Encoded protein: CASSGQRSGNTIYF.

The rearrangement uses TRBV19 and TRBJ2-7; 9 positions agree with TRBD1. The junction had 11 bases not matched to a gene; V was cut back by 3 bases and J by 5 bases. The germline V gene has CDR1 LNHDA and CDR2 SQIVND (reference sequence). CDR3 length: 16 residues. CDR3: CASSIIYGQGSDEQYF. The CDR3, as DNA: TGTGCCAGTAGTATTATTTACGGACAGGGGAGCGACGAGCAGTACTTC.

This chain uses TRBV19 with TRBJ2-3, with TRBD2 as a possible D gene (6 bases). Trimming took 7 bases from V and 2 from J, leaving 16 bases between them. Germline values: CDR1 LNHDA, CDR2 SQIVND (reference sequence). The CDR3 length is 15 residues. In DNA, the CDR3 is TGTGCCAGTACCACTACCGGGAGATCCACAGATACGCAGTATTTT. Protein product: CASTTTGRSTDTQYF. Drawing the rest from reference TRBV19 and TRBJ2-3, the complete variable domain is DGGITQSPKYLFRKEGQNVTLSCEQNLNHDAMYWYRQDPGQGLRLIYYSQIVNDFQKGDIAEGYSVSREKKESFPLTVTSAQKNPTAFYLCASTTTGRSTDTQYFGPGTRLTVL.

The rearrangement joins TRBV6-6 to TRBJ1-5, with D unresolved. From germline, CDR1 is MNHNY and CDR2 SVGAGI (reference sequence). The V gene lost 2 bases and the J gene lost 2 bases, with 10 bases spanning the gap. The CDR3 runs 15 residues. Here the CDR3 reads CASSYRQFGNQPQHF. The CDR3 DNA follows: TGTGCCAGCAGTTACCGCCAATTCGGCAATCAGCCCCAGCATTTT.

V usage is TRBV13 and J usage is TRBJ2-7, with TRBD2 matching 11 bases. This CDR3 has 15 residues. Germline values: CDR1 PRHDT, CDR2 FYEKMQ (reference sequence). The V segment lost 6 bases and the J segment 2 bases; nucleotides outside the gene matches: 6. CDR3 sequence: CASSSGTSGTYEQYF. The CDR3 DNA is TGTGCCAGCAGTTCCGGGACTAGCGGTACCTACGAGCAGTACTTC.

The CDR3 sequence is CASSSYGTGETQYF. As DNA, the CDR3 is TGTGCCAGCAGCTCCTACGGGACGGGAGAGACCCAGTACTTC. This chain connects TRBV6-5 to TRBJ2-5; tentatively, D is TRBD1 or TRBD2 (5 bases each). The germline V gene encodes CDR1 MNHEY and CDR2 SVGAGI. This CDR3 contains 14 residues. The V end was cut by 6 bases, the J end by 4 bases, with 15 bases between.

The chain is built from TRBV27 and TRBJ1-5, with TRBD1 identical over 11 bases. With 4 bases clipped from V and 2 bases from J, the junction kept 10 bases outside the gene matches. The V gene's germline CDR1 is MNHEY and CDR2 SMNVEV (reference sequence). This CDR3 is 18 amino acids long. DNA of the CDR3: TGTGCCAGCAGTTCATTACCGGGACAGGGGGGGGGCAATCAGCCCCAGCATTTT. Its protein product is CASSSLPGQGGGNQPQHF.

The chain combines TRBV6-6 with TRBJ1-2; no clear D. V lost 6 bases and J lost 7, with 9 bases in between. CDR3 length: 11 residues. The germline gives CDR1 MNHNY, CDR2 SVGAGI (reference sequence). CDR3 region: CASSREAGYTF. The CDR3 region has the DNA TGTGCCAGCAGCCGGGAGGCTGGCTACACCTTC.

The chain recombines TRBV5-1 with TRBJ1-6, with 8 bases fitting TRBD1. The CDR3 length is 14 residues. The germline gives CDR1 SGHRS, CDR2 YFSETQ. J was trimmed by 7 bases and V by 7 bases; bases with no gene match: 7. Here the CDR3 reads CASARTGLNSPLHF. DNA of the CDR3: TGCGCCAGCGCTAGGACAGGGCTAAATTCACCCCTCCACTTT.

This clone was counted once. The chain uses TRBV5-1 and TRBJ2-3; D gene unclear. The CDR3 extends over 16 amino acids. Trimming shortened V by 3 bases and J by 0 bases, and 14 bases separated the two germline ends. The V gene's germline CDR1 is SGHRS and CDR2 YFSETQ. CDR3 in amino acids: CASSWPQQTSTDTQYF. CDR3 sequence (DNA): TGCGCCAGCAGCTGGCCCCAGCAGACTAGCACAGATACGCAGTATTTT.

The rearrangement uses TRBV7-2 and TRBJ2-7; TRBD1 aligns across 7 bases. Germline trimming cut 5 bases from V and 4 bases from J; bases unmatched to any gene: 2. There are 12 residues in the CDR3. Germline V CDR1 and CDR2: SGHTA, FQGNSA. The CDR3 loop reads CASSAQGYEQYF. The DNA of the CDR3 is TGTGCCAGCAGCGCACAGGGGTACGAGCAGTACTTC.

The V call is TRBV29-1, the J call TRBJ2-5, with 8 nucleotides matching TRBD2. The CDR3 loop spans 13 amino acids. Germline CDR1 reads SQVTM; CDR2 reads ANQGSEA. The V segment lost 7 bases and the J segment 6 bases; nucleotides outside the gene matches: 10. As DNA, the CDR3 is TGCAGCGGCGTGGCGGGAGGCCCCAAGACCCAGTACTTC. This sequence encodes CSGVAGGPKTQYF. Full variable domain (missing parts from reference TRBV29-1 and TRBJ2-5): SAVISQKPSRDICQRGTSLTIQCQVDSQVTMMFWYRQQPGQSLTLIATANQGSEATYESGFVIDKFPISRPNLTFSTLTVSNMSPEDSSIYLCSGVAGGPKTQYFGPGTRLLVL.

The chain combines TRBV6-1 with TRBJ1-3; D uncertain. Germline CDR1 and CDR2: MNHNS and SASEGT. This CDR3 has 15 amino acids. The V and J ends lost 1 base and 0 bases respectively, with 7 bases between them. The CDR3 DNA is TGTGCCAGCAGTGAAGACACCAACTCTGGAAACACCATATATTTT. This encodes CASSEDTNSGNTIYF.

This chain connects TRBV28 to TRBJ2-3; D ambiguous. V gave up 3 bases and J gave up 9 bases, with 10 bases separating them. Germline V gene lookup returns CDR1 MDHEN and CDR2 SYDVKM. The CDR3 is 12 residues long. For the CDR3, the DNA is TGTGCCAGCAGTTTCGGAGCGACCACGCAGTATTTT. It specifies CASSFGATTQYF. The full variable domain, in which reference TRBV28 and TRBJ2-3 provide the parts outside the CDR3, is DVKVTQSSRYLVKRTGEKVFLECVQDMDHENMFWYRQDPGLGLRLIYFSYDVKMKEKGDIPEGYSVSREKKERFSLILESASTNQTSMYLCASSFGATTQYFGPGTRLTVL.

The rearrangement joins TRBV7-8 to TRBJ1-1, with no clear D. This CDR3 is 12 amino acids long. Germline lookup yields CDR1 SGHVS and CDR2 FQNEAQ. Trimming removed 5 bases from V and 6 bases from J, with 10 bases in between. CDR3 bases: TGTGCCAGCAGCGGACTGTGGGCTGAAGCTTTCTTT. Amino acid sequence: CASSGLWAEAFF.

This chain connects TRBV5-1 to TRBJ2-1; 12 nucleotides match TRBD2. Germline loops: CDR1 SGHRS, CDR2 YFSETQ. The CDR3 is 17 residues long. The trim removed 0 bases at V and 7 bases at J, leaving 8 bases unmatched. CDR3 in amino acids: CASSLAGASGRANEQFF. The CDR3 region has the DNA TGCGCCAGCAGCTTGGCAGGGGCTAGCGGGAGGGCTAATGAGCAGTTCTTC.

The chain recombines TRBV15 with TRBJ1-5; no reliable D call. Germline-derived CDR1 and CDR2 are LNHNV and YYDKDF (reference sequence). The CDR3 is made up of 13 amino acids. V dropped 5 bases and J dropped 5 bases, with 10 bases sitting between them. The CDR3 is CATSFAHDQPQHF. In nucleotides, the CDR3 is TGTGCCACCAGCTTCGCCCACGATCAGCCCCAGCATTTT.

This chain uses TRBV5-5 with TRBJ2-7; D may be TRBD1 (5 bases). The CDR3 sequence is 13 residues long. Germline V gives CDR1 SGHKS, CDR2 YYEKEE (reference sequence). V gave up 0 bases and J gave up 4 bases, with 8 bases separating them. CDR3 amino acids: CASSLGQQYEQYF. In DNA form, the CDR3 reads TGTGCCAGCAGCTTGGGACAGCAATACGAGCAGTACTTC.

V usage is TRBV28 and J usage is TRBJ2-6; D possibly corresponds to TRBD1 (5 bases). This CDR3 has 16 amino acids. CDR1 and CDR2 (germline): MDHEN, SYDVKM. The V gene lost 5 bases and the J gene lost 2 bases, with 13 bases spanning the gap. Here the CDR3 reads CASSPNPGTGANVLTF. The CDR3 DNA sequence: TGTGCCAGCAGTCCGAACCCAGGGACTGGGGCCAACGTCCTGACTTTC.